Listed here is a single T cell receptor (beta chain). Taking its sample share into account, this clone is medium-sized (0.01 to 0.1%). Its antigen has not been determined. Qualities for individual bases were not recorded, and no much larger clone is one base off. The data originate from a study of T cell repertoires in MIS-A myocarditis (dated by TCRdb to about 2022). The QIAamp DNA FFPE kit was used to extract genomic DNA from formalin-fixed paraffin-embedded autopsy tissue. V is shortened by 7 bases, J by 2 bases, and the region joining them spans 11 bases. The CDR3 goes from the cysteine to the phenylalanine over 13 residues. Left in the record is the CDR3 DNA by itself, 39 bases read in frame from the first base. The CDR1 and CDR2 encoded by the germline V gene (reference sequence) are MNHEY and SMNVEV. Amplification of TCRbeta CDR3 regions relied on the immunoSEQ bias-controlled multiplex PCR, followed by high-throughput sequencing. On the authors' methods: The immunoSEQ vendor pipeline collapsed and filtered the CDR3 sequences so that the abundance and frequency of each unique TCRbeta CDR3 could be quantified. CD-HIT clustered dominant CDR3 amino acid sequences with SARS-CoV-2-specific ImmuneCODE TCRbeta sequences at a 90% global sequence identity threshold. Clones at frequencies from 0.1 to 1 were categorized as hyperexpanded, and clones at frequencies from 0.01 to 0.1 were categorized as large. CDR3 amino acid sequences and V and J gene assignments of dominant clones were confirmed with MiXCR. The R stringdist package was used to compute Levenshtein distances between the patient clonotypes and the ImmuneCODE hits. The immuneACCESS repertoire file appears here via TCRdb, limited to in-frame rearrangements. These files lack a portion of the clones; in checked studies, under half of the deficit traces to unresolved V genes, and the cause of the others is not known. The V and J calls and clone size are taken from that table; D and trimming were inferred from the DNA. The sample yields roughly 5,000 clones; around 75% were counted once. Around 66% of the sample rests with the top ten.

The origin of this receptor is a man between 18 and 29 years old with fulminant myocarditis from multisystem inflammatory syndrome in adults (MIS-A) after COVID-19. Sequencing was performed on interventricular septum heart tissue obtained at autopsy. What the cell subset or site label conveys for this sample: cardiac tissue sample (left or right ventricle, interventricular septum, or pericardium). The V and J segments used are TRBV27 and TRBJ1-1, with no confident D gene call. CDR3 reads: CASNYAANTEAFF. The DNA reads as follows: TGTGCCAGCAATTATGCGGCTAACACTGAAGCTTTCTTT.